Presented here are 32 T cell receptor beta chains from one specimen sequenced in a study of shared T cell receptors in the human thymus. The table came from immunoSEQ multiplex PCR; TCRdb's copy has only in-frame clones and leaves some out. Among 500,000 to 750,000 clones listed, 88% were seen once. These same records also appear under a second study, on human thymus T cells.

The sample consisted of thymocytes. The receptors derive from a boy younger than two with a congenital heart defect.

This CDR3 is CASSLGRGPGTQYF. The CDR3 nucleotides read TGTGCCAGCAGCTTAGGCCGGGGTCCGGGTACGCAGTATTTT. This sequence joins TRBV7-2 and TRBJ2-3; D might be TRBD2 (5 bases). V lost 1 base to trimming and J lost 8 bases, with 13 bases between them. Germline V gives CDR1 SGHTA, CDR2 FQGNSA. The CDR3 runs 14 residues.

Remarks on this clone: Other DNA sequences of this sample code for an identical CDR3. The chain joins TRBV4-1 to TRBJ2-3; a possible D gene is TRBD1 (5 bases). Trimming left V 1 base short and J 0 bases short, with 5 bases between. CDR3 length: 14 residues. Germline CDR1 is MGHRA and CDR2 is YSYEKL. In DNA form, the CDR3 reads TGCGCCAGCAGCCAAGGACAGAGCACAGATACGCAGTATTTT. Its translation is CASSQGQSTDTQYF.

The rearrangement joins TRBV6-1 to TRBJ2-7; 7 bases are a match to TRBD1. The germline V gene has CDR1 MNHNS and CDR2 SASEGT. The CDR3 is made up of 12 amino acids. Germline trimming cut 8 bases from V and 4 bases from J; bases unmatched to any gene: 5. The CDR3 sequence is CASGQDRYEQYF. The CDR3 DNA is TGTGCCAGCGGACAGGATAGGTACGAGCAGTACTTC.

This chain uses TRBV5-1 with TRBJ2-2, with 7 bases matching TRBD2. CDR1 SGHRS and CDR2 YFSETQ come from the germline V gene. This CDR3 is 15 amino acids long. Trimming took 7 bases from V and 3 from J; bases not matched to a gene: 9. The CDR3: CASDSGREHTGELFF. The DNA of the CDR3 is TGCGCCAGCGACTCGGGGCGGGAGCACACCGGGGAGCTGTTTTTT.

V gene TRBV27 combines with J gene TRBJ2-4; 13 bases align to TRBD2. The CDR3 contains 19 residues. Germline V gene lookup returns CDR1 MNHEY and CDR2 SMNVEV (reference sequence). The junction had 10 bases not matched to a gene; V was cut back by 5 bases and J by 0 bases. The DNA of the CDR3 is TGTGCCAGCAGTCCCAGGGGGACTAGCGGGACCCTAGCCAAAAACATTCAGTACTTC. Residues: CASSPRGTSGTLAKNIQYF.

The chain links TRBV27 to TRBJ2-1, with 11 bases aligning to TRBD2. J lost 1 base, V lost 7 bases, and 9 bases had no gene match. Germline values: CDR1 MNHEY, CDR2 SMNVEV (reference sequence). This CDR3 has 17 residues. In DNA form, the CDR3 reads TGTGCCAGCACCCTACGAGGGACTAGCGGATCCTACAATGAGCAGTTCTTC. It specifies CASTLRGTSGSYNEQFF.

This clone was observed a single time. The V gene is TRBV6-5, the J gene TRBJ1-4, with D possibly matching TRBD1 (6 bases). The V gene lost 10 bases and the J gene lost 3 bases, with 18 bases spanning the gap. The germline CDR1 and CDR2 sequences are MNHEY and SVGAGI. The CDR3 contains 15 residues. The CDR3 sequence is CATGHNRTANEKLFF. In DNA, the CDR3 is TGTGCCACCGGACATAATAGGACAGCTAATGAAAAACTGTTTTTT.

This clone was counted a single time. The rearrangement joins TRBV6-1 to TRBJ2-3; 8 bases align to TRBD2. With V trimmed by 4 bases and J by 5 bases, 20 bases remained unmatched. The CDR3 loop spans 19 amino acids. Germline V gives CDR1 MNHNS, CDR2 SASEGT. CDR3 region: CASSVVREGPSPRGDTQYF. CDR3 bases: TGTGCCAGCAGTGTGGTTCGGGAGGGCCCCAGCCCCCGCGGAGATACGCAGTATTTT.

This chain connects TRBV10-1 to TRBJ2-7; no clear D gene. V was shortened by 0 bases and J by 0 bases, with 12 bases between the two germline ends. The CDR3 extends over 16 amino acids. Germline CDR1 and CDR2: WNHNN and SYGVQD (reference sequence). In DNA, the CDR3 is TGCGCCAGCAGTGAGTCGACTCGAGGTTCCTCCTACGAGCAGTACTTC. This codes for CASSESTRGSSYEQYF.

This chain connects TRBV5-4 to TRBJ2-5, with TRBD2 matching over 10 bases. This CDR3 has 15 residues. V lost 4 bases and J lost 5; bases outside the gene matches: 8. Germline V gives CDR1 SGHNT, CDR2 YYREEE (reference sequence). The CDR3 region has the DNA TGTGCCAGCAGCCCGTACCTAGCGGGAGAGGAGACCCAGTACTTC. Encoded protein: CASSPYLAGEETQYF. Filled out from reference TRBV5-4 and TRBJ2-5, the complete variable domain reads ETGVTQSPTHLIKTRGQQVTLRCSSQSGHNTVSWYQQALGQGPQFIFQYYREEENGRGNFPPRFSGLQFPNYSSELNVNALELDDSALYLCASSPYLAGEETQYFGPGTRLLVL.

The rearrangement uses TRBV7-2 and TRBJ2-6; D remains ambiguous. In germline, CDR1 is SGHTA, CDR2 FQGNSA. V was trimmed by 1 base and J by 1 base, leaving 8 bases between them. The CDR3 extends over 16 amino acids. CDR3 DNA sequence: TGTGCCAGCAGCTTAGTGGTCGGTTCTGGGGCCAACGTCCTGACTTTC. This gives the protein CASSLVVGSGANVLTF.

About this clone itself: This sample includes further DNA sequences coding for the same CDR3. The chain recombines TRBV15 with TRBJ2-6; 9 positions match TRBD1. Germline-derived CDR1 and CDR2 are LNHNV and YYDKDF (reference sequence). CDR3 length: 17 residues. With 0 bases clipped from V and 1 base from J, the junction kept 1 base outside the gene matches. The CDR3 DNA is TGTGCCACCAGCAGAGAACAGGGGGCTTCTGGGGCCAACGTCCTGACTTTC. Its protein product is CATSREQGASGANVLTF.

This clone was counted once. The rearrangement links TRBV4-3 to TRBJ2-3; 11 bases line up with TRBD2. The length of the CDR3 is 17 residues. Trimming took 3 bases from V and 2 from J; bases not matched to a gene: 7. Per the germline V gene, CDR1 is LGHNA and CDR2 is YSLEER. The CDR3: CASSHQKTSGNTDTQYF. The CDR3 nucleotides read TGCGCCAGCAGCCACCAAAAGACTAGCGGGAACACAGATACGCAGTATTTT.

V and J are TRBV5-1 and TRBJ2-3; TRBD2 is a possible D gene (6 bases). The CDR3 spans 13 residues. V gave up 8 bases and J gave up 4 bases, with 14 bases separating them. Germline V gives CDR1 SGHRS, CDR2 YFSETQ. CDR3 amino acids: CASGSSAADTQYF. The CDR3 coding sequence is TGCGCCAGTGGATCTAGCGCCGCAGATACGCAGTATTTT.

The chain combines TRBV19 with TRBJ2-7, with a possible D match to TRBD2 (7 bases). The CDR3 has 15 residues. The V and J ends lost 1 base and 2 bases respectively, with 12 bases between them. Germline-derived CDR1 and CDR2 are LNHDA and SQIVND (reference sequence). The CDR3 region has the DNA TGTGCCAGTAGTATAGTCGGGGGGCTCACCTACGAGCAGTACTTC. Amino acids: CASSIVGGLTYEQYF.

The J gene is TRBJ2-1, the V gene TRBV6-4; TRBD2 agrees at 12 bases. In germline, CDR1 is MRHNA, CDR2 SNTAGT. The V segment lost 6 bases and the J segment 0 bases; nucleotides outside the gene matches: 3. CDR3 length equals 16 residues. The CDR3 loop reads CASRTSGGPSYNEQFF. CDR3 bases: TGTGCCAGCAGGACTAGCGGGGGCCCCTCCTACAATGAGCAGTTCTTC.

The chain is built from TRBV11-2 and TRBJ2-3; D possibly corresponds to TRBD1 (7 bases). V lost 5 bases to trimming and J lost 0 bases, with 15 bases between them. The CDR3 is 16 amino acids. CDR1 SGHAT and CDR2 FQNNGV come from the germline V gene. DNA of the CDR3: TGTGCCAGCAGCCCTCGGCGGGACAGAAGCACAGATACGCAGTATTTT. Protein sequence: CASSPRRDRSTDTQYF.

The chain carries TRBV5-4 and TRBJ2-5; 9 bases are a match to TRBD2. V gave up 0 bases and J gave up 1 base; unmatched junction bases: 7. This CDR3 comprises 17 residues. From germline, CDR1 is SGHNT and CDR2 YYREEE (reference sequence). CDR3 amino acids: CASSLVGSGRVQETQYF. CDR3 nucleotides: TGTGCCAGCAGCTTGGTGGGTAGCGGGAGAGTCCAAGAGACCCAGTACTTC.

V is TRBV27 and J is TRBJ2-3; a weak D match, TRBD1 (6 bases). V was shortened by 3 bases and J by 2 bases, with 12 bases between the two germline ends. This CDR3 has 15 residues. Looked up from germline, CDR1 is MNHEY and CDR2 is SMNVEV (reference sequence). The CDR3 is CASSFTGRPTDTQYF. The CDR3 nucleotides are TGTGCCAGCAGTTTTACAGGGAGACCCACAGATACGCAGTATTTT.

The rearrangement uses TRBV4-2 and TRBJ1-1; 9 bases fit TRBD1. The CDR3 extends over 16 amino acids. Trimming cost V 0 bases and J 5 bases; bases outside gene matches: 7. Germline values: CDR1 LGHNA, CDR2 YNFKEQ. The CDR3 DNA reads TGTGCCAGCAGCCAAGATTGGACAGGGGAAAGGACTGAAGCTTTCTTT. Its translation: CASSQDWTGERTEAFF.

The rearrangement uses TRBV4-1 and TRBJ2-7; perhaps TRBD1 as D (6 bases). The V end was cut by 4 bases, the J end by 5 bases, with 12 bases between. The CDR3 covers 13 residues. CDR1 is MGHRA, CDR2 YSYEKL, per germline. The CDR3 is CASSLLQGHEQYF. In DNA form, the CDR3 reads TGCGCCAGCAGCCTTTTACAGGGCCACGAGCAGTACTTC.

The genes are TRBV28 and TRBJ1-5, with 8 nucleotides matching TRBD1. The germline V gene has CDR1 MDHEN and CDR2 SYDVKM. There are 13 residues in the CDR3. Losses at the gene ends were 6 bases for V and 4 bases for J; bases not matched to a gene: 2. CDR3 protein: CASSHRGNQPQHF. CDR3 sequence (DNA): TGTGCCAGCAGCCACAGGGGGAATCAGCCCCAGCATTTT.

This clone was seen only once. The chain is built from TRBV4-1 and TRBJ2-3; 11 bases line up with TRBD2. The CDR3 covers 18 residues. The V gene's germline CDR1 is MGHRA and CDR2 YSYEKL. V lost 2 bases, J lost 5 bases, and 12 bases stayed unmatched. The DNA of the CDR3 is TGCGCCAGCAGCCAAAGGAACGATAGCGGGGGGGGTGAAGATACGCAGTATTTT. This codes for CASSQRNDSGGGEDTQYF.

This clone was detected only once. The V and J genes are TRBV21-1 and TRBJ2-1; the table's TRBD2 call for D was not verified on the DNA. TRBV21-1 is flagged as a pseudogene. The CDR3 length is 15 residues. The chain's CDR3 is CASPNGREDRNEQFF. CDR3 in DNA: TGTGCCAGCCCCAATGGGCGGGAGGATCGCAATGAGCAGTTCTTC.

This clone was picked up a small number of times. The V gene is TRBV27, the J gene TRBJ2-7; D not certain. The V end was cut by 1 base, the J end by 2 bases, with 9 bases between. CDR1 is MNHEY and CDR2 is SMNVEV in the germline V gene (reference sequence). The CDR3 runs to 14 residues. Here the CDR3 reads CASSLYPLTYEQYF. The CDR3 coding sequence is TGTGCCAGCAGTTTATATCCCTTAACCTACGAGCAGTACTTC.

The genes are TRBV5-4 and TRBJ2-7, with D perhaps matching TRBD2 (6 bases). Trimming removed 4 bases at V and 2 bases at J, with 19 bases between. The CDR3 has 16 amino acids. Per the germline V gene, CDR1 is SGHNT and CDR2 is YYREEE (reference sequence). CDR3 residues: CASSLPGGKVPYEQYF. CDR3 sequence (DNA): TGTGCCAGCAGCCTGCCTGGAGGGAAGGTCCCCTACGAGCAGTACTTC.

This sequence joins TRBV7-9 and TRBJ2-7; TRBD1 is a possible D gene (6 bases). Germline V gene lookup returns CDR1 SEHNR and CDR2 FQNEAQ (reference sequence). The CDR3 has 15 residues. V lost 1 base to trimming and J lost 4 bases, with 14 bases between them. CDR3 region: CASSLGDRIVYEQYF. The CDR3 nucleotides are TGTGCCAGCAGCTTAGGAGACAGGATTGTTTACGAGCAGTACTTC.

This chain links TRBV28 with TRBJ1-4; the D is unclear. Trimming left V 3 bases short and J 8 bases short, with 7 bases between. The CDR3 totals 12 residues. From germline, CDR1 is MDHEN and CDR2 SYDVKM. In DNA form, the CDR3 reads TGTGCCAGCAGTTTCAGGAACGAAAAACTGTTTTTT. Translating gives CASSFRNEKLFF.

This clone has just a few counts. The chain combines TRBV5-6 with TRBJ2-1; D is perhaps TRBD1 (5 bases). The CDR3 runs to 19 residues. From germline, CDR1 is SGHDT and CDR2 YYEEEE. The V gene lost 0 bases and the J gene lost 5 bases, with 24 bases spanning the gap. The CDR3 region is CASSLARFRTPDFDNEQFF. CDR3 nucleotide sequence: TGTGCCAGCAGCTTGGCCAGATTTAGGACACCCGATTTTGACAATGAGCAGTTCTTC.

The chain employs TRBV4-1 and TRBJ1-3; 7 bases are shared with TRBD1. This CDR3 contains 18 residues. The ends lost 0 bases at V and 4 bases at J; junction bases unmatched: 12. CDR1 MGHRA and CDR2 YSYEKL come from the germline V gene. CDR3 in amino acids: CASSQDLLGGWIGNTIYF. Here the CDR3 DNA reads TGCGCCAGCAGCCAAGATTTATTAGGGGGCTGGATCGGAAACACCATATATTTT.

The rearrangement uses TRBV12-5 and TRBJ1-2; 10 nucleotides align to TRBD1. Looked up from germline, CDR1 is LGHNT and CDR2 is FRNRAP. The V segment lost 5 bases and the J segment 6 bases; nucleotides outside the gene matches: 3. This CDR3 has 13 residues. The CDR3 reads CASGVGTGDGYTF. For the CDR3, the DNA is TGTGCTAGTGGTGTCGGGACAGGGGATGGCTACACCTTC.

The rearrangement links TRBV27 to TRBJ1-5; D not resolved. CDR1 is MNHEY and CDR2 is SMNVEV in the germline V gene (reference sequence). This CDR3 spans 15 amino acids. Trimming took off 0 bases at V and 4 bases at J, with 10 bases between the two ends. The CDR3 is CASSLSMEENQPQHF. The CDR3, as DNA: TGTGCCAGCAGTTTATCGATGGAGGAGAATCAGCCCCAGCATTTT.